This TCR beta chain is drawn from a study of beta chain features in type 1 diabetes. This clone was detected a few times. The target antigen is unknown. Germline V gene data show CDR1 as GTSNPN and CDR2 as SVGIG (reference sequence). Trimming took 4 bases from V and 2 from J, leaving 13 bases between them. This CDR3 region has 14 residues. Based on CD45RO/CCR7/CD25/CD127/CD95/CD27, CD4+ regulatory, stem cell-like memory, naive and central memory cells were sorted. Without exception, sorted populations had purity beyond 95%. Every isolated RNA sample was fully reverse transcribed, so sequencing captured expressed TCRB transcripts. Produced via immunoSEQ multiplex PCR; TCRdb's table is partial and in-frame only. Of 250,000 to 350,000 clones in the sample, approximately 15% were seen once. Study findings and constraints: Moderately but significantly shorter TCRB CDR3s were found in Type 1 diabetes patients in all four CD4+ subsets. Comparison showed that naive, central memory and Treg TCRB repertoires appeared more similar among patients than among healthy donors. Whether TCRB rearrangement is influenced by HLA type went unresolved here.

Sequencing was carried out using naive CD4+ T cells from blood. V and J are TRBV30 and TRBJ2-3; the D gene is possibly TRBD1 (7 bases). This TCR derives from a man younger than 30 with type 1 diabetes. The CDR3 nucleotides read TGTGCCTGGACGGCGGGACAGCACACAGATACGCAGTATTTT. Residues: CAWTAGQHTDTQYF.